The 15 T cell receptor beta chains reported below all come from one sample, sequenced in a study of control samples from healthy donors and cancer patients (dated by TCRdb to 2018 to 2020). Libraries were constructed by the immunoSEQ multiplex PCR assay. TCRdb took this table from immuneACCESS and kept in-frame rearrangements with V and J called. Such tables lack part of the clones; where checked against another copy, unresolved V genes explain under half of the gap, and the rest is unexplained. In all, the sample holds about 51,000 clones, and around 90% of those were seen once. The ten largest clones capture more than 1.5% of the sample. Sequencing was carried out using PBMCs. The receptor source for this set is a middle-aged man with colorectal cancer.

This CDR3 reads CASSFQDTQYF. The CDR3 region has the DNA TGTGCCAGCAGTTTTCAGGATACGCAGTATTTT. The rearrangement uses TRBV6-5 and TRBJ2-3, with D unclear. V lost 4 bases and J 6 bases, leaving 5 bases between the germline ends. CDR3 size: 11 residues. Per the germline V gene, CDR1 is MNHEY and CDR2 is SVGAGI.

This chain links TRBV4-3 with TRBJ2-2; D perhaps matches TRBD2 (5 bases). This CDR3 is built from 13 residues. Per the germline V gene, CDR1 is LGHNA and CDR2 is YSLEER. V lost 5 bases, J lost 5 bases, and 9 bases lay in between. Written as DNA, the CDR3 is TGCGCCAGCAGCGGGAGTTATACCGGGGAGCTGTTTTTT. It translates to CASSGSYTGELFF.

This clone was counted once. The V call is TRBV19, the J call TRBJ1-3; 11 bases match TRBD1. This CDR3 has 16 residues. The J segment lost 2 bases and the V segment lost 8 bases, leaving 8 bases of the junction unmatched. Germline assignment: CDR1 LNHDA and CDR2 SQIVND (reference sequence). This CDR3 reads CASGDRGVEAGNTIYF. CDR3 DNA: TGTGCCAGTGGGGACAGGGGGGTCGAAGCTGGAAACACCATATATTTT.

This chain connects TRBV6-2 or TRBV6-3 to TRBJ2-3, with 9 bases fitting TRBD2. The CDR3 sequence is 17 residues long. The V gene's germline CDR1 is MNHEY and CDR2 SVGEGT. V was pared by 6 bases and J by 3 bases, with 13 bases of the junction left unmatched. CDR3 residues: CASSPLPKAGGTDTQYF. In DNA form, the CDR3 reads TGTGCCAGCAGCCCACTCCCCAAAGCGGGAGGTACAGATACGCAGTATTTT.

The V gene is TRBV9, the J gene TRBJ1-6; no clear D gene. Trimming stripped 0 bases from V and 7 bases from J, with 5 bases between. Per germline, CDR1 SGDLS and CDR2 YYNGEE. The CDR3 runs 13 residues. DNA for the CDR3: TGTGCCAGCAGCGTAGCACAAAATTCACCCCTCCACTTT. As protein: CASSVAQNSPLHF.

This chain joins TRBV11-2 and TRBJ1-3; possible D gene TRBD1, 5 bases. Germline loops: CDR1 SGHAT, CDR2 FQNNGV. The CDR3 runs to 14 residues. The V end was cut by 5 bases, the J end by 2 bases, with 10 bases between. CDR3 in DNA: TGTGCCAGCAGCCGTGGGACGGCTGGAAACACCATATATTTT. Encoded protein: CASSRGTAGNTIYF.

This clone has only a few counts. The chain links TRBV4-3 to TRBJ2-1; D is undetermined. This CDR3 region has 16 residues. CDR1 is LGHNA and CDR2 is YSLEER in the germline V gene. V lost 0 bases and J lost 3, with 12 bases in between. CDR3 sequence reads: CASSQESHTYYNEQFF. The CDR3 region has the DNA TGCGCCAGCAGCCAAGAAAGCCACACCTACTACAATGAGCAGTTCTTC.

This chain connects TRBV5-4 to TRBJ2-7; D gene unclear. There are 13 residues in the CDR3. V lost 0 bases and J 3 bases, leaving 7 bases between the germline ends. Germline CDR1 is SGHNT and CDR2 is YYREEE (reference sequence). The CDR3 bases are TGTGCCAGCAGCTTGGACCACGGCTACGAGCAGTACTTC. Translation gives CASSLDHGYEQYF.

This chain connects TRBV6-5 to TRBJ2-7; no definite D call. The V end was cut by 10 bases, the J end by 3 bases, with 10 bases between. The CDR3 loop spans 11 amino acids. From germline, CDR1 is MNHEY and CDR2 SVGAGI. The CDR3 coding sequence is TGTGCCACCCAAATACTCTACGAGCAGTACTTC. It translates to CATQILYEQYF.

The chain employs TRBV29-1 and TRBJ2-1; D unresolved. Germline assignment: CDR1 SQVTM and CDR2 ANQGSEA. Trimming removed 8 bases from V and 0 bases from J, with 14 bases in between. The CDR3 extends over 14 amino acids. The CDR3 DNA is TGCAGCTCGCCGAATGGCCGCTCCTACAATGAGCAGTTCTTC. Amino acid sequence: CSSPNGRSYNEQFF.

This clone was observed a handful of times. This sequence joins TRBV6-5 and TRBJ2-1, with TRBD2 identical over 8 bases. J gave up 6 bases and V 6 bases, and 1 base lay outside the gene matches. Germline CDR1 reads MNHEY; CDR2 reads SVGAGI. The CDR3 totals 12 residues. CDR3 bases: TGTGCCAGCAGCCGGGGGGGCAATGAGCAGTTCTTC. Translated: CASSRGGNEQFF.

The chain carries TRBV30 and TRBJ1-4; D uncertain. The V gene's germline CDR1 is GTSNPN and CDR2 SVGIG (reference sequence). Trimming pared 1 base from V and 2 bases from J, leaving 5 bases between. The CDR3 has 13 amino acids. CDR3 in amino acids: CAWSAWTNEKLFF. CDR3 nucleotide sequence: TGTGCCTGGAGTGCTTGGACTAATGAAAAACTGTTTTTT.

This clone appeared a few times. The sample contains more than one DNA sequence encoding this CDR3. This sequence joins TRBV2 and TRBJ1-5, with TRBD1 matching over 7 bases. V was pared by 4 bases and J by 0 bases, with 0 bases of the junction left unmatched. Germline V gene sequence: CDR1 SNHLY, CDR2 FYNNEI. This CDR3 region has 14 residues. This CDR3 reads CASSGQGSNQPQHF. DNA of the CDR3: TGTGCCAGCAGTGGACAGGGTAGCAATCAGCCCCAGCATTTT.

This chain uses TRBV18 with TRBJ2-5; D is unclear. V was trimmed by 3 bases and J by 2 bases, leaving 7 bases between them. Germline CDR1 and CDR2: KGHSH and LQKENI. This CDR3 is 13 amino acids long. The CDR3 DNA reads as TGTGCCAGCTCACCGGGAATTCAAGAGACCCAGTACTTC. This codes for CASSPGIQETQYF.

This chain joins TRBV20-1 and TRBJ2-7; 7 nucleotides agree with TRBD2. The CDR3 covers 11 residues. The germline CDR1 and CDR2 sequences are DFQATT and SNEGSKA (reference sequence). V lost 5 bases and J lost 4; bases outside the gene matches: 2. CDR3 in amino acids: CSAGGGYEQYF. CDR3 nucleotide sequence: TGCAGTGCTGGGGGGGGTTACGAGCAGTACTTC.